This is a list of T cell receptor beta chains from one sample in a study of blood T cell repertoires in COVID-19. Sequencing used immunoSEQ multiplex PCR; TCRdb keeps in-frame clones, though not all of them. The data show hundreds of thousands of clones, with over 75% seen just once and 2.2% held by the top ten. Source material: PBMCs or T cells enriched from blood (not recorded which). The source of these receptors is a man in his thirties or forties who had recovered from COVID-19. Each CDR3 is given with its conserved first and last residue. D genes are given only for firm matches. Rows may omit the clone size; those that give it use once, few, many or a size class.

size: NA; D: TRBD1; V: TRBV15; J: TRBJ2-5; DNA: TGTGCCACCAGCAGGACAGGGGAAGAGACCCAGTACTTC; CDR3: CATSRTGEETQYF
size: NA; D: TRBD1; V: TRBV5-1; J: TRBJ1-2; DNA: TGCGCCAGCAGCTTCAATAGGACAGGGGCTGGCTATGGCTACACCTTC; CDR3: CASSFNRTGAGYGYTF
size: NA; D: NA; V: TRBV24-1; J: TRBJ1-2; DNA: TGTGCCACCAGTGACCATCGACAGGCTGGCTACACCTTC; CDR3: CATSDHRQAGYTF
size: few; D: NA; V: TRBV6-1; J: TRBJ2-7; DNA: TGTGCCAGCAGTGAGGAGCCCCGCTCCTACGAGCAGTACTTC; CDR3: CASSEEPRSYEQYF
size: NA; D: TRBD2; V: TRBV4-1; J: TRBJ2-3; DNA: TGCGCCAGCAGCCCGACTAGCGGGGCCACAGATACGCAGTATTTT; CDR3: CASSPTSGATDTQYF
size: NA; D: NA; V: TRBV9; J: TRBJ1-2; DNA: TGTGCCAGCAGCGTTGGGACAACTAACTATGGCTACACCTTC; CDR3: CASSVGTTNYGYTF
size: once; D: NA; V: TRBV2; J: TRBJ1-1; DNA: TGTGCCAGCAGAAGGGACATGAACACTGAAGCTTTCTTT; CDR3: CASRRDMNTEAFF
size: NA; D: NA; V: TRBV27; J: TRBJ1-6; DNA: TGTGCCAGCAGTTTACGGGACTTAGTAAATTCACCCCTCCACTTT; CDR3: CASSLRDLVNSPLHF
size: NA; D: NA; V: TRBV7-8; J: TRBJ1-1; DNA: TGTGCCAGCAGCTGGACGGGGATCCTTGAAGCTTTCTTT; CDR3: CASSWTGILEAFF
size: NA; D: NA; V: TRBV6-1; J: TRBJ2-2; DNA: TGTGCCAGCAGTGAACCACAGGCGAACACCGGGGAGCTGTTTTTT; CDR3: CASSEPQANTGELFF
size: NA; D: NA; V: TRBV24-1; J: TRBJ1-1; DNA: TGTGCCACCAGGGCCCGACAGAACACTGAAGCTTTCTTT; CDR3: CATRARQNTEAFF
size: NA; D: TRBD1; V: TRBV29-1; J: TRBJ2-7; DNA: TGCAGCGTTGTAGCGCCGACAGGGTACTACGAGCAGTACTTC; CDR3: CSVVAPTGYYEQYF
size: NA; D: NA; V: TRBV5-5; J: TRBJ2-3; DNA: TGTGCCAGCAGCTTGAACCTAGTTGGGGATACGCAGTATTTT; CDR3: CASSLNLVGDTQYF
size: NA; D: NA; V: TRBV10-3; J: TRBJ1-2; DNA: TGTGCCATCAGTGGCGAGGCTAACTATGGCTACACCTTC; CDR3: CAISGEANYGYTF
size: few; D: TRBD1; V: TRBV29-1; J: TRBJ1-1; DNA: TGCAGCGTTGGCACAGGGGGCTCGGGGACTGAAGCTTTCTTT; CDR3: CSVGTGGSGTEAFF
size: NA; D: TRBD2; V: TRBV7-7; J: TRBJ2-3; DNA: TGTGCTAGCAGCCCCCGCGGGGGGGGGACAGATACGCAGTATTTT; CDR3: CASSPRGGGTDTQYF
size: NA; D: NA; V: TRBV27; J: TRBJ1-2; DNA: TGTGCCAGCAGTTTATCCAATACCCTACTAGAGGATGGCTACACCTTC; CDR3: CASSLSNTLLEDGYTF
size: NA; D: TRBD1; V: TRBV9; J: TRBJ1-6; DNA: TGTGCCAGCAGCGTAGGGCAGGGGGCGACGTCACCCCTCCACTTT; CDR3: CASSVGQGATSPLHF
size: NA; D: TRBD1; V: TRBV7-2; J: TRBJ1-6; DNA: TGTGCCAGCAGCCCGGACAGGGGAAATTCACCCCTCCACTTT; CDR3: CASSPDRGNSPLHF
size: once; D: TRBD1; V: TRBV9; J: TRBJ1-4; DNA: TGTGCCAGCAGCGTAGCCGGTGGACAGGGTAATGAAAAACTGTTTTTT; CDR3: CASSVAGGQGNEKLFF
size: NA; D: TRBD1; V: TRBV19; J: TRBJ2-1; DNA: TGTGCCAGTAGGCCGGGACAGTACAATGAGCAGTTCTTC; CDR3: CASRPGQYNEQFF
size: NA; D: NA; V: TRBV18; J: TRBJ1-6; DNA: TGTGCCAGCTCACCTCTAGACAGCGATCTTTCACCCCTCCACTTT; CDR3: CASSPLDSDLSPLHF
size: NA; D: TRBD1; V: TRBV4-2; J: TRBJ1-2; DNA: TGTGCCAGCAGCCAAGACCAGGGACAGGGGGACTATGGCTACACCTTC; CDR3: CASSQDQGQGDYGYTF
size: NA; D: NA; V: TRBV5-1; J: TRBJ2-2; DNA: TGCGCCAGCAGCTTGGGGCAGGGGCGGAACACCGGGGAGCTGTTTTTT; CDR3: CASSLGQGRNTGELFF
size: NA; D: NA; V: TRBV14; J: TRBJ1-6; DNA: TGTGCCAGCAGCCAAGATAAGACAGCCACCTGGGGTTCACCCCTCCACTTT; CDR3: CASSQDKTATWGSPLHF
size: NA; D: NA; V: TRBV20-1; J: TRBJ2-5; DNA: TGCAGTGCAGGGAGACAAGAGACCCAGTACTTC; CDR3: CSAGRQETQYF
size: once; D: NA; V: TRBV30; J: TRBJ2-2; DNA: TGTGCCTGGAGTGTGTCCGCGACCGGGGAGCTGTTTTTT; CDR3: CAWSVSATGELFF
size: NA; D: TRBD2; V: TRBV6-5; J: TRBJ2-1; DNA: TGTGCCAGCAGTTACACTAGCGGGGGTTACAATGAGCAGTTCTTC; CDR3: CASSYTSGGYNEQFF
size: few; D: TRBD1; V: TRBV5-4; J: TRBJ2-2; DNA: TGTGCCAGCAGCTTGGGCGCCGGGACAGGGGTGAAATGGGGGACCGGGGAGCTGTTTTTT; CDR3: CASSLGAGTGVKWGTGELFF
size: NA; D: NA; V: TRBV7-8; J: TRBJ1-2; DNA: TGTGCCAGCAGCTTAGGAATTGGGGGGGATGGCTACACCTTC; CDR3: CASSLGIGGDGYTF
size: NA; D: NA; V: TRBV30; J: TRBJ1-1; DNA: TGTGCCTTGAGTGTCCTCATCGGGACTGAAGCTTTCTTT; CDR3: CALSVLIGTEAFF
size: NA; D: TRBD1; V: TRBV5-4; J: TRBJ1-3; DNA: TGTGCCAGCAGCCCAACAAAGACAGGGCCCGGAAACACCATATATTTT; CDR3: CASSPTKTGPGNTIYF
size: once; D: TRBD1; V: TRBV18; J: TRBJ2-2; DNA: TGTGCCAGCTTCATCCCGGGACAGCCCCTCACCGGGGAGCTGTTTTTT; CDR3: CASFIPGQPLTGELFF
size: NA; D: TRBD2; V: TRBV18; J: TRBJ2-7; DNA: TGTGCCAGCTCTCTCCGGGGGGAAAACTACGAGCAGTACTTC; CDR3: CASSLRGENYEQYF
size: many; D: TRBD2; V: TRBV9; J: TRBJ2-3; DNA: TGTGCCAGCAGCGTAGAGGAAGCGGGGGGGACAGATACGCAGTATTTT; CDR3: CASSVEEAGGTDTQYF
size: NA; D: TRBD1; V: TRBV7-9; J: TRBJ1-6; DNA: TGTGCCAGCAGTCTAGACAGGGGTAATTCACCCCTCCACTTT; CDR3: CASSLDRGNSPLHF
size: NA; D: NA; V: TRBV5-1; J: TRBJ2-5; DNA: TGCGCCAGCAGTTATGACTCGCCCTCGGATACCCAGTACTTC; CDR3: CASSYDSPSDTQYF
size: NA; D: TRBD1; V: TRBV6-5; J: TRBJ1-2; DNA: TGTGCCAGCACTACCAGGGACAGGGAGACTTATGGCTACACCTTC; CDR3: CASTTRDRETYGYTF
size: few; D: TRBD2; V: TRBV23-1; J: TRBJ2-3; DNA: TGCGCCAGCAGCGAACCGAGGCTAGCGGGGGGGCCTAGCACAGATACGCAGTATTTT; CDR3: CASSEPRLAGGPSTDTQYF
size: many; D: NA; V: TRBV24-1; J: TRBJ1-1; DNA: TGTGCCACCAGTGGAAGCGGGGCGAACACTGAAGCTTTCTTT; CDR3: CATSGSGANTEAFF
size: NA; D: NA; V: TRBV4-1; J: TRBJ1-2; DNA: TGCGCCAGCAGCCAAGATCACAGGAATCTTGGCTACACCTTC; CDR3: CASSQDHRNLGYTF
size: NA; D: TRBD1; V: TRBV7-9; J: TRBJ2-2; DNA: TGTGCCAGCAGCTCCCGACAGGGAACGAACACCGGGGAGCTGTTTTTT; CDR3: CASSSRQGTNTGELFF
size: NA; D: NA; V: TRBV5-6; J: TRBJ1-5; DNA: TGTGCCAGCAGCTTATGGGGGCGAGGGAATCAGCCCCAGCATTTT; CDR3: CASSLWGRGNQPQHF
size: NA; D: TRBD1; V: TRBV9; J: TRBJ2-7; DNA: TGTGCCAGCAGCGCCGGGACAGGGATTGGCGAGCAGTACTTC; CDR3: CASSAGTGIGEQYF
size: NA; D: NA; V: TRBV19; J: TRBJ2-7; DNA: TGTGCCAGTAGTAGCTGGACGGGGTACGAGCAGTACTTC; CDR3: CASSSWTGYEQYF
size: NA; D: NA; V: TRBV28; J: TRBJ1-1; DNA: TGTGCCAGCAGCCTACTAGAGAGTGAAGCTTTCTTT; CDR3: CASSLLESEAFF
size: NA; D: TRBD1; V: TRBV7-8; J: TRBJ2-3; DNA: TGTGCCAGCAGACTTGCGGGACAGGGGGTAGAAGATACGCAGTATTTT; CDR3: CASRLAGQGVEDTQYF
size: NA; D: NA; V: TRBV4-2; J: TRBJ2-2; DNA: TGTGCCAGCAGCCAAGATTGGCAGGCCGGGGAGCTGTTTTTT; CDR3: CASSQDWQAGELFF
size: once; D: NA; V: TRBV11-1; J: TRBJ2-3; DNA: TGTGCCAGCAGCTTATTCGGTGCGGGGAGCACAGATACGCAGTATTTT; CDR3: CASSLFGAGSTDTQYF
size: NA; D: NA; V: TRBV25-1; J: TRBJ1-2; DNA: TGTGCCAGCGTGTCCGGGATCGGGGGCTACACCTTC; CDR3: CASVSGIGGYTF
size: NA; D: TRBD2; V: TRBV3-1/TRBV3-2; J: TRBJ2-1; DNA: TGTGCCAGCAGCCATGGACTAGCGGGAAATGAGCAGTTCTTC; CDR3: CASSHGLAGNEQFF